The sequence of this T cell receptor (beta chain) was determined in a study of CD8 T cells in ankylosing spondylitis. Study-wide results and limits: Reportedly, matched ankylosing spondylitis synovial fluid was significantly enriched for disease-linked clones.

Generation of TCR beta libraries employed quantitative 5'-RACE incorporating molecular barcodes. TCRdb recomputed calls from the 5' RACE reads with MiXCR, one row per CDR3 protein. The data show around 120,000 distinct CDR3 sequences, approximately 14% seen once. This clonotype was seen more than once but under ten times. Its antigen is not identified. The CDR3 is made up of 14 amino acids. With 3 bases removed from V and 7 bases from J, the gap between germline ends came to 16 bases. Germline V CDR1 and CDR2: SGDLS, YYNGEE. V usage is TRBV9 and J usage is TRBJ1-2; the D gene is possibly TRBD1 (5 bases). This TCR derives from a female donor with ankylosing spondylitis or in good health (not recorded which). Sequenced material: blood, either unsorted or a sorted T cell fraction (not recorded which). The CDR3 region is CASSAPHGGRGYTF. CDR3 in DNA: TGTGCCAGCAGCGCCCCACATGGGGGACGTGGCTACACCTTC.